These T cell receptor beta chains were read from a single sample in a study of T cell responses to AZD1222 COVID-19 vaccine. Data came from immunoSEQ multiplex PCR; TCRdb stores just in-frame clones and leaves some out. Among 95,000 to 100,000 clones, about nine tenths were seen once, and the ten largest hold 1.3%. The source was peripheral blood, collected on day 0 of AZD1222 vaccination. These receptors originate from an adult in good health. Both conserved end residues are trimmed from each CDR3.

cdr3_length j_call v_call cdr3_aa
12 TRBJ2-1 TRBV27 ASNRDRGPNEQF
12 TRBJ2-2 TRBV6-5 ASGQSLNTGELF
12 TRBJ1-2 TRBV30 AWRDKREFYGYT
11 TRBJ2-7 TRBV12-3/TRBV12-4 ASSLLRGGEQY
11 TRBJ2-5 TRBV7-2 ASSLVSFETQY
9 TRBJ1-2 TRBV30 IGRESYGYT
13 TRBJ2-7 TRBV5-1 ASSRAGTRSDEQY
9 TRBJ2-1 TRBV5-1 ASSLLNEQF
13 TRBJ1-1 TRBV29-1 SARGGWGMNTEAF
11 TRBJ2-7 TRBV5-8 ASSFGQNYEQY
11 TRBJ1-1 TRBV14 ASSPQGSPEAF
9 TRBJ2-1 TRBV5-6 ASALFNEQF
11 TRBJ2-1 TRBV2 ASPRAGYNEQF
13 TRBJ1-6 TRBV27 ASSQWVLRDSPLH
10 TRBJ1-4 TRBV12-3/TRBV12-4 ATGQGAGELF
15 TRBJ2-3 TRBV4-1 ASSQETGGAVGDTQY
14 TRBJ2-3 TRBV11-2 ASSPGLVLSTDTQY
13 TRBJ2-1 TRBV5-8 ASSNVTLRVDEQF
11 TRBJ1-1 TRBV19 ASSMGREGKAF
11 TRBJ1-1 TRBV6-5 ASSPGQVTEAF
12 TRBJ1-4 TRBV19 ASSTPGHNEKLF
14 TRBJ2-2 TRBV5-1 ASSSAFDRVTGELF
13 TRBJ1-2 TRBV3-1/TRBV3-2 ASSEETKGAYGYT